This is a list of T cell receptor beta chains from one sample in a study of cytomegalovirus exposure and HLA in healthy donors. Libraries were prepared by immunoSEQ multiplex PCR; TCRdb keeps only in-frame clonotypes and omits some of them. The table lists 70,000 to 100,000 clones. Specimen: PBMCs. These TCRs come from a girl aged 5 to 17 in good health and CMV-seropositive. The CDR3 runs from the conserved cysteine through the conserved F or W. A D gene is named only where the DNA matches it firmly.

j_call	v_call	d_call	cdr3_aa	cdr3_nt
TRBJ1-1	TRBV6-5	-	CASSYEADTEAFF	TGTGCCAGCAGTTACGAGGCGGACACTGAAGCTTTCTTT
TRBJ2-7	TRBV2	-	CASSGGLPPYEQYF	TGTGCCAGCAGCGGAGGACTACCTCCCTACGAGCAGTACTTC
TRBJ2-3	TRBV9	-	CASSVEGDTDTQYF	TGTGCCAGCAGCGTAGAAGGAGACACAGATACGCAGTATTTT
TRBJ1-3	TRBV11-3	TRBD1	CASEYTGDRSGNTIYF	TGTGCCAGCGAATATACAGGGGACCGCTCTGGAAACACCATATATTTT
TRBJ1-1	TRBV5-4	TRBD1	CASRTGGTEAFF	TGTGCCAGCCGGACAGGAGGGACTGAAGCTTTCTTT
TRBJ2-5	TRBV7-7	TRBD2	CASSPGASGGETQYF	TGTGCCAGCAGCCCGGGAGCTAGCGGGGGAGAGACCCAGTACTTC
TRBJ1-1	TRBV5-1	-	CASSFRNFNTEAFF	TGCGCCAGCAGCTTCAGGAATTTTAACACTGAAGCTTTCTTT
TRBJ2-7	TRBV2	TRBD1	CASSEIRDRAPVDF	TGTGCCAGCAGTGAGATTAGGGACAGGGCCCCGGTGGACTTC
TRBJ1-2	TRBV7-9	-	CASSQDTLRGYGYTF	TGTGCCAGCAGCCAGGACACTCTGAGAGGCTATGGCTACACCTTC
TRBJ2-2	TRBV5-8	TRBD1	CASRLGQGNSGELFF	TGTGCCAGCAGACTGGGACAGGGGAACTCCGGGGAGCTGTTTTTT
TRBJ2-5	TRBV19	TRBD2	CASSSGLAGGSETQYF	TGTGCCAGTAGTAGCGGACTAGCGGGGGGGTCAGAGACCCAGTACTTC
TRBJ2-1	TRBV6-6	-	CASIGRGGDNEQFF	TGTGCCAGCATAGGGCGGGGAGGTGACAATGAGCAGTTCTTC
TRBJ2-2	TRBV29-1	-	CSVDGGAGTGELFF	TGCAGCGTTGATGGGGGGGCCGGCACCGGGGAGCTGTTTTTT
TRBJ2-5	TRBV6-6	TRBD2	CASSSPSGGGETQYF	TGTGCCAGCAGTTCGCCTAGCGGGGGGGGTGAGACCCAGTACTTC
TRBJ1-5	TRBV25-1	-	CASSGSGYQPQHF	TGTGCCAGCAGTGGTTCGGGTTATCAGCCCCAGCATTTT
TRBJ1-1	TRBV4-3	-	CASSRFGDTEAFF	TGCGCCAGCAGCCGCTTCGGTGACACTGAAGCTTTCTTT
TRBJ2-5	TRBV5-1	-	CASSLGLYQETQYF	TGCGCCAGCAGCTTGGGACTTTACCAAGAGACCCAGTACTTC
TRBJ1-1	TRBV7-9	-	CASSPYMNTEAFF	TGTGCCAGCAGCCCTTACATGAACACTGAAGCTTTCTTT
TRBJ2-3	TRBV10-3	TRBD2	CAISGALAGVASTDTQYF	TGTGCCATCAGTGGGGCACTAGCGGGGGTCGCTAGCACAGATACGCAGTATTTT
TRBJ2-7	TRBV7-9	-	CASSFRDWDEQYF	TGTGCCAGCAGCTTCAGGGACTGGGACGAGCAGTACTTC
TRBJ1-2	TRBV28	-	CASSLIQEGYGYTF	TGTGCCAGCAGCTTAATCCAAGAGGGCTATGGCTACACCTTC
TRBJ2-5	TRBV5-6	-	CASSYNQENQYF	TGTGCCAGCAGCTATAACCAAGAGAACCAGTACTTC
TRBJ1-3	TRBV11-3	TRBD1	CASSIQGATGNTIYF	TGTGCCAGCAGCATCCAGGGGGCGACTGGAAACACCATATATTTT
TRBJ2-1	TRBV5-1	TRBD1	CASSPKTGSSYNEQFF	TGCGCCAGCAGCCCGAAGACAGGGAGCTCCTACAATGAGCAGTTCTTC
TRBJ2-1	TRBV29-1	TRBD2	CSVDSSGGGEQFF	TGCAGCGTTGACTCTAGCGGGGGAGGTGAGCAGTTCTTC
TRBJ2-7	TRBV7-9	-	CASSSPDIIYEQYF	TGTGCCAGCAGCTCCCCCGACATTATCTACGAGCAGTACTTC
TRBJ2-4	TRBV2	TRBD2	CASRLAGGDGLAKNIQYF	TGTGCCAGTAGACTAGCGGGGGGGGACGGATTAGCCAAAAACATTCAGTACTTC
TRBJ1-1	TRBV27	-	CASSWSGNTEAFF	TGTGCCAGCAGTTGGTCCGGGAACACTGAAGCTTTCTTT
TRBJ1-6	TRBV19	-	CASTVDSYNSPLHF	TGTGCCAGTACCGTGGACAGCTATAATTCACCCCTCCACTTT
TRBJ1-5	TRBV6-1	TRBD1	CASSEWDRGNQHQHF	TGTGCCAGCAGTGAATGGGACAGGGGGAATCAGCACCAGCATTTT
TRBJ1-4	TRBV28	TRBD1	CASSRTGGLWEKLFF	TGTGCCAGCAGCCGGACAGGGGGCCTTTGGGAAAAACTGTTTTTT
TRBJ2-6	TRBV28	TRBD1	CASSLATGVSGANVLTF	TGTGCCAGCAGTTTAGCAACAGGGGTCTCTGGGGCCAACGTCCTGACTTTC
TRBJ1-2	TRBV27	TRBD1	CASRGQGANGYTF	TGTGCCAGCAGAGGTCAGGGGGCGAATGGCTACACCTTC
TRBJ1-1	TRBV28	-	CASSLIGRSEAFF	TGTGCCAGCAGTTTGATAGGGAGATCTGAAGCTTTCTTT
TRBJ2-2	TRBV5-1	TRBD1	CASHATGGPGELFF	TGCGCCAGCCACGCAACAGGGGGGCCCGGGGAGCTGTTTTTT
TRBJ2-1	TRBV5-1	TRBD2	CASSLAGSSYNEQFF	TGCGCCAGCAGCTTAGCGGGGAGCTCCTACAATGAGCAGTTCTTC
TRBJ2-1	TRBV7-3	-	CASSPNPYNEQFF	TGTGCCAGCAGCCCCAATCCCTACAATGAGCAGTTCTTC
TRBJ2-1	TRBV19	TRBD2	CASSILRSGGVGEQFF	TGTGCCAGTAGTATCTTAAGGAGCGGGGGGGTTGGGGAGCAGTTCTTC